A selection of T cell receptor beta chains follows, all from one sample in a study of blood T cell repertoires in COVID-19. The table came from immunoSEQ multiplex PCR; TCRdb's copy has only in-frame clones and leaves some out. The table lists more than 150,000 clones, 87% of them singletons. Input material: peripheral blood. These TCRs come from a young woman who had recovered from COVID-19. Both conserved end residues are part of each CDR3. The D gene is left open where the match is weak. Clone size is not always given. Where it is, it says once, few, many or a class for expanded clones.

J | size | V | D | CDR3 | DNA
TRBJ1-1 | - | TRBV13 | - | CASSLALNTEAFF | TGTGCCAGCAGCTTAGCTTTGAACACTGAAGCTTTCTTT
TRBJ1-1 | once | TRBV7-9 | - | CASSLLRTDNTEAFF | TGTGCCAGCAGCCTCCTCCGGACAGATAACACTGAAGCTTTCTTT
TRBJ1-6 | - | TRBV5-5 | - | CASSWGSGIGSPLHF | TGTGCCAGCAGCTGGGGATCAGGGATTGGTTCACCCCTCCACTTT
TRBJ1-5 | few | TRBV5-6 | - | CASSLSGTHQPQHF | TGTGCCAGCAGCTTGAGTGGGACACATCAGCCCCAGCATTTT
TRBJ2-1 | - | TRBV24-1 | TRBD2 | CATSDGLAATYNEQFF | TGTGCCACCAGTGATGGACTAGCGGCCACCTACAATGAGCAGTTCTTC
TRBJ1-5 | - | TRBV28 | - | CASSLRQDNQPQHF | TGTGCCAGCAGTTTGAGACAGGACAATCAGCCCCAGCATTTT
TRBJ2-1 | - | TRBV5-4 | - | CASSLKDFVPQFF | TGTGCCAGCAGCTTGAAAGACTTCGTGCCGCAGTTCTTC
TRBJ2-3 | - | TRBV30 | TRBD2 | CAWSLHSGAYTDTQYF | TGTGCCTGGAGCCTGCATAGCGGGGCATACACAGATACGCAGTATTTT
TRBJ2-3 | - | TRBV11-3 | - | CASSLAADTQYF | TGTGCCAGCAGCTTAGCTGCAGATACGCAGTATTTT
TRBJ2-7 | - | TRBV20-1 | TRBD1 | CSARTGDEQYF | TGCAGTGCAAGGACAGGGGACGAGCAGTACTTC
TRBJ2-3 | - | TRBV4-3 | TRBD2 | CASSQDPLAGGTDTQYF | TGCGCCAGCAGCCAAGACCCACTAGCGGGGGGCACAGATACGCAGTATTTT
TRBJ2-3 | - | TRBV18 | TRBD1 | CASSLGTELGTDTQYF | TGTGCCAGCTCACTCGGGACAGAACTGGGCACAGATACGCAGTATTTT
TRBJ1-2 | - | TRBV19 | - | CASSIGLGANYGYTF | TGTGCCAGTAGTATTGGACTGGGGGCAAACTATGGCTACACCTTC
TRBJ1-2 | once | TRBV5-1 | TRBD1 | CASSSQGDPNYGYTF | TGCGCCAGCAGCTCTCAGGGGGATCCTAACTATGGCTACACCTTC
TRBJ2-5 | - | TRBV6-5 | - | CASNLGGNQETQYF | TGTGCCAGCAATCTAGGGGGAAACCAAGAGACCCAGTACTTC
TRBJ2-3 | - | TRBV7-2 | TRBD2 | CASSRTSGGAGDTQYF | TGTGCCAGCAGCCGGACTAGCGGGGGGGCCGGAGATACGCAGTATTTT